This is a list of T cell receptor beta chains from one sample in a study of early T cells in non-severe SARS-CoV-2 infection. TCRdb re-called the 5' RACE reads through MiXCR, storing one row per CDR3 protein. The sample shows some 49,000 distinct CDR3 sequences, 8% to 9% of them seen only once. Sequencing was performed on whole blood. These receptors all stem from an adult who was a healthcare worker with PCR-confirmed SARS-CoV-2 infection or an uninfected control (not recorded which). The CDR3 runs from the conserved cysteine through the conserved F or W. Fields, in order: D gene, V gene, J gene, clone size, CDR3 DNA, CDR3 protein. The D gene is left open where the match is weak. Rows may omit the clone size; those that give it use once, few, many or a size class.

>.|TRBV20-1|TRBJ1-5|many
TGCAGTGCTAGAGATCGGTGGGGGGCTGCGGGAAACAATCAGCCCCAGCATTTT
CSARDRWGAAGNNQPQHF
>TRBD1|TRBV28|TRBJ1-6|.
TGTGCCAGCAGTTTTGGGGGGACAGCCGATTTTCCCCTCCACTTT
CASSFGGTADFPLHF
>.|TRBV27|TRBJ1-4|.
TGTGCCAGCTCGGGGGAATTAGGTGAAAAACTGTTTTTT
CASSGELGEKLFF
>TRBD2|TRBV28|TRBJ2-1|few
TGTGCCAGCACCAGGGGACTAGCGGGCCCAGAATCCTCCTACAATGAGCAGTTCTTC
CASTRGLAGPESSYNEQFF
>.|TRBV27|TRBJ2-1|many
TGTGCCAGCAGTTTAAACCCTAGTGTGTATGAGCAGTTCTTC
CASSLNPSVYEQFF
>TRBD2|TRBV11-2|TRBJ2-1|few
TGTGCCAGCAGTCCCCTCCTAGCGGGAGGTAACAATGAGCAGTTCTTC
CASSPLLAGGNNEQFF
>.|TRBV7-6|TRBJ2-2|.
TGTGCCAGCAGCTTAACGGGGCCTTACACCGGGGAGCTGTTTTTT
CASSLTGPYTGELFF
>TRBD1|TRBV28|TRBJ2-3|many
TGTGCCAGCAGTAACAGGGGTCTCACAGATACGCAGTATTTT
CASSNRGLTDTQYF
>TRBD2|TRBV5-4|TRBJ2-1|many
TGTGCCAGCAACTCCAAGCGGGAGGTGAATGAGCAGTTCTTC
CASNSKREVNEQFF
>.|TRBV6-2/TRBV6-3|TRBJ2-3|few
TGTGCCAGCAGGTGGGGGGGCACAGATACGCAGTATTTT
CASRWGGTDTQYF
>TRBD2|TRBV5-1|TRBJ2-1|.
TGCGCCAGCAGCCCTACGAGCGGGGGCACCAACAATGAGCAGTTCTTC
CASSPTSGGTNNEQFF
>.|TRBV20-1|TRBJ1-1|many
TGCAGTGCTAGAGTGACCCCCGAGGGCACTGAAGCTTTCTTT
CSARVTPEGTEAFF
>TRBD1|TRBV28|TRBJ1-1|.
TGTGCCAGCAGTTTGGCCGCAGGGGGCAACACTGAAGCTTTCTTT
CASSLAAGGNTEAFF